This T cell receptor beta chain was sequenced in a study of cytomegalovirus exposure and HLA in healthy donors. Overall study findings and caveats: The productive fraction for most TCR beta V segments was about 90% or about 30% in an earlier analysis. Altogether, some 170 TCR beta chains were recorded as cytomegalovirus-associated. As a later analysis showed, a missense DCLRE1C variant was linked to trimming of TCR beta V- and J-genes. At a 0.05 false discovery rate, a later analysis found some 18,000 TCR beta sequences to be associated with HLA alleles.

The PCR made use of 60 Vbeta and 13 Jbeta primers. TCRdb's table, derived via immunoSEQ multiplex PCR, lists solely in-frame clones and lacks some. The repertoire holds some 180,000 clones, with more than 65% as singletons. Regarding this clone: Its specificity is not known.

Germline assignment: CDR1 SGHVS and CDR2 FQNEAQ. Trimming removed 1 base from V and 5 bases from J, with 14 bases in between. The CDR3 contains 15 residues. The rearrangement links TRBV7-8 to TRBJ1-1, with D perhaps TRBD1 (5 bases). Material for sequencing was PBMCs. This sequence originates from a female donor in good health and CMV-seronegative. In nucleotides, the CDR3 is TGTGCCAGCAGCTTAGGGGCAGGGCCTGGTACTGAAGCTTTCTTT. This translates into CASSLGAGPGTEAFF.